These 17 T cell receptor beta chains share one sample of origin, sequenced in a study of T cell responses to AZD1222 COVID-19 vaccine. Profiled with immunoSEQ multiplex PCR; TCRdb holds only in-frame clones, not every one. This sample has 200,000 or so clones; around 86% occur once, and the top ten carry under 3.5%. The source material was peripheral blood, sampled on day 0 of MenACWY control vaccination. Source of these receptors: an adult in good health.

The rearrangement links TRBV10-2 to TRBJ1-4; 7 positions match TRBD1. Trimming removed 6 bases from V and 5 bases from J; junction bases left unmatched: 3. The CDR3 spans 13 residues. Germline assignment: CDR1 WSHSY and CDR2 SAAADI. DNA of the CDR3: TGCGCCAGCAGCCCCAGGGGGAATGAAAAACTGTTTTTT. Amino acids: CASSPRGNEKLFF.

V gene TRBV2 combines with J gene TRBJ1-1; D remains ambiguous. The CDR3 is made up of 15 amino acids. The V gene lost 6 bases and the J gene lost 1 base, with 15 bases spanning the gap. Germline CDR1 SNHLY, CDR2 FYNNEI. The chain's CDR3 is CASSALEHPNTEAFF. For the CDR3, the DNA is TGTGCCAGCAGCGCACTGGAGCACCCGAACACTGAAGCTTTCTTT.

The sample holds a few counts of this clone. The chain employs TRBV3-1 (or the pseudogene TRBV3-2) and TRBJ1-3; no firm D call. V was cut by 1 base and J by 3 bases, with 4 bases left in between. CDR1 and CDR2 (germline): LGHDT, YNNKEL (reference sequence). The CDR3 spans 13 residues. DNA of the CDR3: TGTGCCAGCAGCCAAGCCTTTGGAAACACCATATATTTT. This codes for CASSQAFGNTIYF.

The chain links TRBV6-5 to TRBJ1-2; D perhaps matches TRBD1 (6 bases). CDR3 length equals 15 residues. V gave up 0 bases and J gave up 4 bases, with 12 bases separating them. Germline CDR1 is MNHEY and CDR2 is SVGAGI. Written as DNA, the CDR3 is TGTGCCAGCAGTTACTCAAATACAGGGATCTATGGCTACACCTTC. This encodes CASSYSNTGIYGYTF.

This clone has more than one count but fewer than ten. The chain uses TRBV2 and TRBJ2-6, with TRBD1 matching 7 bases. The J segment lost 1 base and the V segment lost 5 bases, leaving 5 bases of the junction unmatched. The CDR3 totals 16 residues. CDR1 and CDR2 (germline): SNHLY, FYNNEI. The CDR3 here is CASSRQGLSGANVLTF. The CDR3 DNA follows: TGTGCCAGCAGTAGACAGGGTTTGTCTGGGGCCAACGTCCTGACTTTC.

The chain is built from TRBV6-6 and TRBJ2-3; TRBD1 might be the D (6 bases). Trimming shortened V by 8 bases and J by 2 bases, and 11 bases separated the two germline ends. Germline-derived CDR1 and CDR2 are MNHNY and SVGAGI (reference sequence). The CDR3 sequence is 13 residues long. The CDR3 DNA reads TGTGCCAGCCACAGGGCGGCCACAGATACGCAGTATTTT. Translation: CASHRAATDTQYF.

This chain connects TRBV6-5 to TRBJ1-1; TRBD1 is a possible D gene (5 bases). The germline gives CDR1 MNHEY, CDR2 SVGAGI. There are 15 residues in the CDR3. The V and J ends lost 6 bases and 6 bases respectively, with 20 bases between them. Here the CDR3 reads CASRATTSGTPEAFF. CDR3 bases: TGTGCCAGCAGGGCGACCACTTCCGGGACCCCTGAAGCTTTCTTT.

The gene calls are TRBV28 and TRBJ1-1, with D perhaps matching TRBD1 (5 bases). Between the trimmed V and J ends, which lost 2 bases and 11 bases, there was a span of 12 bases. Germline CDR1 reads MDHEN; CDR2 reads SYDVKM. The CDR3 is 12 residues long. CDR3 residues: CASSLQGLDAFF. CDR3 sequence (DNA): TGTGCCAGCAGTTTACAGGGCCTTGACGCTTTCTTT.

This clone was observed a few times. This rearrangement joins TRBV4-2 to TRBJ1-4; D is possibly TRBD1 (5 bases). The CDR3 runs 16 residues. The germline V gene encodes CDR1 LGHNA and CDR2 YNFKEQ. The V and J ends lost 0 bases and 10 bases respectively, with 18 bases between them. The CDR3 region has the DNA TGTGCCAGCAGCCAAGATAAGTGGTTAACCGGGGGAAAACTGTTTTTT. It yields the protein CASSQDKWLTGGKLFF.

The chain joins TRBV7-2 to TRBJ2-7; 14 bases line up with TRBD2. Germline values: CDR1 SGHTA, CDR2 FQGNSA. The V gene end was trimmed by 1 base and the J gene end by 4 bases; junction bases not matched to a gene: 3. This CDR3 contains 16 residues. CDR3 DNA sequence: TGTGCCAGCAGCTTAGAGGGGACTAGCGGGAGTTACGAGCAGTACTTC. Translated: CASSLEGTSGSYEQYF.

DNA for the CDR3: TGTGCCAGCAGCCAAGACGGGGGGATGAACACTGAAGCTTTCTTT. Translated, it gives CASSQDGGMNTEAFF. The rearrangement uses TRBV4-2 and TRBJ1-1; a weak D match, TRBD1 (5 bases). Germline assignment: CDR1 LGHNA and CDR2 YNFKEQ. The CDR3 is made up of 15 amino acids. Trimming cost V 0 bases and J 0 bases, with 8 bases left between them.

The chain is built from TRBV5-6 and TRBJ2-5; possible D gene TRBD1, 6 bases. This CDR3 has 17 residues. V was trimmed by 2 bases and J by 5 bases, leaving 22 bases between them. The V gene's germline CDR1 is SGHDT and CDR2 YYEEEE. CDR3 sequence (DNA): TGTGCCAGCAGCTTACAAGGCACAGGGATAATGGGGGAGACCCAGTACTTC. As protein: CASSLQGTGIMGETQYF.

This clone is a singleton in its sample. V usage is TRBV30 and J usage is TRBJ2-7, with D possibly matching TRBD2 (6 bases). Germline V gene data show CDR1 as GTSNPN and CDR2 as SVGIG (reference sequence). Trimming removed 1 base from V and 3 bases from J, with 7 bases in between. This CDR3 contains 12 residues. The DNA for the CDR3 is TGTGCCTGGAGTGCGGGACTCTACGAGCAGTACTTC. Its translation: CAWSAGLYEQYF.

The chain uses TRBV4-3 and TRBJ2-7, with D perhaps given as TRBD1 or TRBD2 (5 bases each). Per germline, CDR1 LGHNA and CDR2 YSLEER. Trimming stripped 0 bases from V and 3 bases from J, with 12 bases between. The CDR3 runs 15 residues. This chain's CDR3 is CASSQDRGPNYEQYF. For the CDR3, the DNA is TGCGCCAGCAGCCAAGATAGGGGACCGAACTACGAGCAGTACTTC.

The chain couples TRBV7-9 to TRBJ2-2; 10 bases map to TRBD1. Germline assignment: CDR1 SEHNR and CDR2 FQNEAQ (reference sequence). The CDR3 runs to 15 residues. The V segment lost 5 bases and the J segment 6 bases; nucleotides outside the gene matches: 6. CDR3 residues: CASSPGGTGAGELFF. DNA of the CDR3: TGTGCCAGCAGCCCCGGAGGGACAGGGGCCGGGGAGCTGTTTTTT. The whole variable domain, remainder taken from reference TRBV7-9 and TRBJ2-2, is DTGVSQNPRHKITKRGQNVTFRCDPISEHNRLYWYRQTLGQGPEFLTYFQNEAQLEKSRLLSDRFSAERPKGSFSTLEIQRTEQGDSAMYLCASSPGGTGAGELFFGEGSRLTVL.

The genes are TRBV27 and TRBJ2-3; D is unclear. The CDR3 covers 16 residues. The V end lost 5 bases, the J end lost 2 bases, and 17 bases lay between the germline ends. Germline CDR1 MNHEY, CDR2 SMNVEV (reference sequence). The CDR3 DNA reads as TGTGCCAGCAGTCTCATGCAGCGAATAGACACAGATACGCAGTATTTT. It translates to CASSLMQRIDTDTQYF.

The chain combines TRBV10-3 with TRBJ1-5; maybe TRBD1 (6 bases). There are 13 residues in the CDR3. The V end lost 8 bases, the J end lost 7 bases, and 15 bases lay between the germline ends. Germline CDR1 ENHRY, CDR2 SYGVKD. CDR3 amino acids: CAILAGEGQPQHF. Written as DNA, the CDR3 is TGTGCCATCCTGGCAGGGGAAGGGCAGCCCCAGCATTTT.